Listed below are T cell receptor beta chains from one sample, sequenced in a study of T cell responses to AZD1222 COVID-19 vaccine. Assay used: immunoSEQ multiplex PCR; TCRdb lists only in-frame clones, some missing. The table has roughly 75,000 clones, around 87% seen once; the top ten hold 15% to 20%. Specimen: peripheral blood, collected 28 days after the second AZD1222 dose. These receptors were taken from an adult who received the AZD1222 COVID-19 vaccine. Both conserved end residues are part of each CDR3. The order of the fields is CDR3 protein, CDR3 DNA, V gene, clone size, CDR3 length, J gene, D gene. A D gene is named only where the DNA matches it firmly. The size of a clone is reported for some rows only, either as once, few or many, or as a class for expanded clones.

CDR3 protein: CASNGFPRYF; CDR3 DNA: TGTGCCAGCAACGGGTTCCCACGGTATTTT; V gene: TRBV28; clone size: .; CDR3 length: 10; J gene: TRBJ2-3; D gene: .
CDR3 protein: CASSLRRLGDTQYF; CDR3 DNA: TGTGCCAGCAGTTTGCGGCGCCTCGGAGATACGCAGTATTTT; V gene: TRBV27; clone size: .; CDR3 length: 14; J gene: TRBJ2-3; D gene: .
CDR3 protein: CASSLGQAGDRLVDTQYF; CDR3 DNA: TGTGCCAGCAGCTTAGGCCAAGCGGGGGACCGATTAGTAGATACGCAGTATTTT; V gene: TRBV13; clone size: .; CDR3 length: 18; J gene: TRBJ2-3; D gene: TRBD2
CDR3 protein: CASSQSRANEQFF; CDR3 DNA: TGTGCCAGCAGCCAATCCAGGGCTAATGAGCAGTTCTTC; V gene: TRBV7-8; clone size: few; CDR3 length: 13; J gene: TRBJ2-1; D gene: .
CDR3 protein: CASSLEAYTEAFF; CDR3 DNA: TGTGCCAGCAGCTTAGAGGCTTACACTGAAGCTTTCTTT; V gene: TRBV7-8; clone size: .; CDR3 length: 13; J gene: TRBJ1-1; D gene: .
CDR3 protein: CASSLRGRGVHF; CDR3 DNA: TGTGCCAGCAGTTTACGGGGCAGAGGGGTTCACTTT; V gene: TRBV28; clone size: .; CDR3 length: 12; J gene: TRBJ1-6; D gene: .
CDR3 protein: CASSPLPARNQPQHF; CDR3 DNA: TGTGCCAGTAGTCCCCTTCCGGCTAGAAATCAGCCCCAGCATTTT; V gene: TRBV19; clone size: .; CDR3 length: 15; J gene: TRBJ1-5; D gene: .
CDR3 protein: CASSLDRVGHEQYF; CDR3 DNA: TGTGCCAGCAGCTTAGATCGGGTGGGCCACGAGCAGTACTTC; V gene: TRBV11-2; clone size: .; CDR3 length: 14; J gene: TRBJ2-7; D gene: .
CDR3 protein: CASSYSGTGMGYEQYF; CDR3 DNA: TGTGCCAGCAGTTACTCCGGAACAGGGATGGGCTACGAGCAGTACTTC; V gene: TRBV6-2/TRBV6-3; clone size: .; CDR3 length: 16; J gene: TRBJ2-7; D gene: .
CDR3 protein: CASSEAMKAFF; CDR3 DNA: TGTGCCAGCAGTGAAGCTATGAAAGCTTTCTTT; V gene: TRBV2; clone size: .; CDR3 length: 11; J gene: TRBJ1-1; D gene: .
CDR3 protein: CASSYRGGANVLTF; CDR3 DNA: TGTGCCAGCAGTTACAGGGGTGGGGCCAACGTCCTGACTTTC; V gene: TRBV6-5; clone size: once; CDR3 length: 14; J gene: TRBJ2-6; D gene: .
CDR3 protein: CSANREETQYF; CDR3 DNA: TGCAGTGCTAACAGGGAAGAGACCCAGTACTTC; V gene: TRBV20-1; clone size: .; CDR3 length: 11; J gene: TRBJ2-5; D gene: .
CDR3 protein: CASSVQGSGNTIYF; CDR3 DNA: TGTGCCAGCAGCGTTCAGGGGTCTGGAAACACCATATATTTT; V gene: TRBV9; clone size: .; CDR3 length: 14; J gene: TRBJ1-3; D gene: .
CDR3 protein: CASSPQDYSGANVLTF; CDR3 DNA: TGCGCCAGCAGTCCTCAGGACTACTCTGGGGCCAACGTCCTGACTTTC; V gene: TRBV23-1; clone size: .; CDR3 length: 16; J gene: TRBJ2-6; D gene: .
CDR3 protein: CASRLQGGPYEQYF; CDR3 DNA: TGTGCCAGCAGACTTCAAGGGGGCCCCTACGAGCAGTACTTC; V gene: TRBV2; clone size: .; CDR3 length: 14; J gene: TRBJ2-7; D gene: TRBD1
CDR3 protein: CASSPRRLAGEETQYF; CDR3 DNA: TGTGCCAGCAGCCCACGCCGTCTAGCGGGGGAGGAGACCCAGTACTTC; V gene: TRBV7-2; clone size: .; CDR3 length: 16; J gene: TRBJ2-5; D gene: TRBD2
CDR3 protein: CASVKEINQPQHF; CDR3 DNA: TGTGCCAGCGTTAAGGAAATCAATCAGCCCCAGCATTTT; V gene: TRBV12-3/TRBV12-4; clone size: .; CDR3 length: 13; J gene: TRBJ1-5; D gene: .
CDR3 protein: CASRPTGATNTGELFF; CDR3 DNA: TGTGCCAGCCGACCAACTGGAGCAACGAACACCGGGGAGCTGTTTTTT; V gene: TRBV2; clone size: once; CDR3 length: 16; J gene: TRBJ2-2; D gene: .
CDR3 protein: CASSLSTEGEQYF; CDR3 DNA: TGTGCCAGCAGCTTAAGTACGGAGGGCGAGCAGTACTTC; V gene: TRBV7-9; clone size: few; CDR3 length: 13; J gene: TRBJ2-7; D gene: .
CDR3 protein: CASSFTSNYGYTF; CDR3 DNA: TGTGCCAGCAGTTTCACCAGCAACTATGGCTACACCTTC; V gene: TRBV12-3/TRBV12-4; clone size: .; CDR3 length: 13; J gene: TRBJ1-2; D gene: .
CDR3 protein: CASRDRFNEWAGPEGFF; CDR3 DNA: TGTGCCAGCAGGGACCGATTCAATGAATGGGCAGGGCCTGAGGGTTTCTTT; V gene: TRBV9; clone size: .; CDR3 length: 17; J gene: TRBJ1-1; D gene: .
CDR3 protein: CASSSGLLNQPQHF; CDR3 DNA: TGTGCCAGCAGTTCGGGACTTTTAAATCAGCCCCAGCATTTT; V gene: TRBV6-6; clone size: once; CDR3 length: 14; J gene: TRBJ1-5; D gene: .
CDR3 protein: CASSLQGMNTEAFF; CDR3 DNA: TGTGCCAGCAGCTTACAGGGCATGAACACTGAAGCTTTCTTT; V gene: TRBV7-2; clone size: .; CDR3 length: 14; J gene: TRBJ1-1; D gene: .
CDR3 protein: CASSISGNGYTF; CDR3 DNA: TGTGCCAGTAGTATCTCGGGGAATGGCTACACCTTC; V gene: TRBV19; clone size: .; CDR3 length: 12; J gene: TRBJ1-2; D gene: .
CDR3 protein: CASSIGHRTEAFF; CDR3 DNA: TGTGCCAGTAGTATCGGGCATAGGACTGAAGCTTTCTTT; V gene: TRBV19; clone size: .; CDR3 length: 13; J gene: TRBJ1-1; D gene: .
CDR3 protein: CASSQDWGGVGDTEAFF; CDR3 DNA: TGCGCCAGCAGCCAAGATTGGGGAGGGGTTGGGGACACTGAAGCTTTCTTT; V gene: TRBV4-3; clone size: .; CDR3 length: 17; J gene: TRBJ1-1; D gene: .
CDR3 protein: CASSLRTAANYGYTF; CDR3 DNA: TGCGCCAGCAGCCTCAGGACAGCTGCCAACTATGGCTACACCTTC; V gene: TRBV5-1; clone size: .; CDR3 length: 15; J gene: TRBJ1-2; D gene: .
CDR3 protein: CASSLRGQGRVNTEAFF; CDR3 DNA: TGTGCCAGCAGCTTGAGGGGACAGGGCCGTGTGAACACTGAAGCTTTCTTT; V gene: TRBV5-5; clone size: .; CDR3 length: 17; J gene: TRBJ1-1; D gene: TRBD1
CDR3 protein: CASSLWDRGHEQYF; CDR3 DNA: TGTGCCAGCAGCTTATGGGACAGGGGGCATGAGCAGTACTTC; V gene: TRBV7-2; clone size: .; CDR3 length: 14; J gene: TRBJ2-7; D gene: TRBD1
CDR3 protein: CASSSRNPFVLDEQYF; CDR3 DNA: TGTGCCAGCAGCAGTCGTAATCCCTTTGTGTTAGACGAGCAGTACTTC; V gene: TRBV3-1/TRBV3-2; clone size: .; CDR3 length: 16; J gene: TRBJ2-7; D gene: .
CDR3 protein: CASSSGASGGAEAFF; CDR3 DNA: TGTGCCAGCAGCTCCGGGGCCTCAGGCGGCGCTGAAGCTTTCTTT; V gene: TRBV9; clone size: once; CDR3 length: 15; J gene: TRBJ1-1; D gene: .
CDR3 protein: CASSKILPGGTEAFF; CDR3 DNA: TGTGCCAGCAGTAAGATCCTCCCGGGAGGCACTGAAGCTTTCTTT; V gene: TRBV27; clone size: .; CDR3 length: 15; J gene: TRBJ1-1; D gene: .
CDR3 protein: CASSIGSGTGYTGELFF; CDR3 DNA: TGTGCCAGTAGTATAGGTTCCGGGACAGGGTACACCGGGGAGCTGTTTTTT; V gene: TRBV19; clone size: .; CDR3 length: 17; J gene: TRBJ2-2; D gene: TRBD1
CDR3 protein: CASSPLSGANTGELFF; CDR3 DNA: TGTGCCAGCAGCCCCCTGTCGGGGGCAAACACCGGGGAGCTGTTTTTT; V gene: TRBV7-2; clone size: .; CDR3 length: 16; J gene: TRBJ2-2; D gene: .